These T cell receptor beta chains were read from a single sample in a study of blood T cell repertoires in COVID-19. Using immunoSEQ multiplex PCR, the repertoire was profiled, and TCRdb retains in-frame clones only, with some absent. The sample records around 300,000 clones, 75% to 90% being singletons. The specimen was PBMCs or T cells enriched from blood (not recorded which). The source of these receptors is a woman in her late teens or twenties who had recovered from COVID-19. Each CDR3 is given with its conserved first and last residue. D genes are given only for firm matches. The size entry is marked missing in some rows and otherwise reads once, few, many or a size class.

CDR3 protein: CASSLPSQGNTEAFF; CDR3 DNA: TGTGCCAGCAGCTTACCCTCACAGGGGAACACTGAAGCTTTCTTT; clone size: -; D gene: -; V gene: TRBV5-4; J gene: TRBJ1-1
CDR3 protein: CASRADHGHGQPQHF; CDR3 DNA: TGTGCCAGCCGGGCGGACCATGGACATGGTCAGCCCCAGCATTTT; clone size: -; D gene: -; V gene: TRBV6-4; J gene: TRBJ1-5
CDR3 protein: CASSFPGFTAFF; CDR3 DNA: TGTGCCAGCAGTTTCCCAGGGTTTACGGCTTTCTTT; clone size: -; D gene: -; V gene: TRBV6-5; J gene: TRBJ1-1
CDR3 protein: CASSVTGTGMETQYF; CDR3 DNA: TGTGCCAGCAGCGTAACCGGGACAGGGATGGAGACCCAGTACTTC; clone size: -; D gene: TRBD1; V gene: TRBV9; J gene: TRBJ2-5
CDR3 protein: CASGLVSAGNTEAFF; CDR3 DNA: TGTGCTAGTGGTTTGGTGTCGGCAGGGAACACTGAAGCTTTCTTT; clone size: few; D gene: -; V gene: TRBV12-5; J gene: TRBJ1-1
CDR3 protein: CATSAASRGFRQWEQFF; CDR3 DNA: TGTGCCACCAGTGCCGCATCCAGGGGTTTTCGACAATGGGAGCAGTTCTTC; clone size: once; D gene: -; V gene: TRBV24-1; J gene: TRBJ2-1
CDR3 protein: CASSNDSPGTEAFF; CDR3 DNA: TGTGCCAGCAGCAATGACTCTCCGGGTACTGAAGCTTTCTTT; clone size: -; D gene: -; V gene: TRBV7-8; J gene: TRBJ1-1
CDR3 protein: CASSLPGAYEQFF; CDR3 DNA: TGCGCCAGCAGCTTGCCAGGCGCCTATGAGCAGTTCTTC; clone size: -; D gene: -; V gene: TRBV5-1; J gene: TRBJ2-1
CDR3 protein: CASSRLESSGGTYEQYF; CDR3 DNA: TGCGCCAGCAGCCGACTTGAGTCTAGCGGGGGGACGTACGAGCAGTACTTC; clone size: -; D gene: TRBD2; V gene: TRBV5-1; J gene: TRBJ2-7
CDR3 protein: CATSRGGSSYEQYF; CDR3 DNA: TGTGCCACCAGCAGAGGAGGGAGCTCCTACGAGCAGTACTTC; clone size: -; D gene: -; V gene: TRBV15; J gene: TRBJ2-7
CDR3 protein: CASSPPLTGAILNTEAFF; CDR3 DNA: TGTGCCAGCTCACCTCCCCTGACAGGGGCGATATTGAACACTGAAGCTTTCTTT; clone size: -; D gene: TRBD1; V gene: TRBV18; J gene: TRBJ1-1
CDR3 protein: CASGLAGGQYEQFF; CDR3 DNA: TGTGCCAGCGGGTTAGCGGGGGGGCAGTATGAGCAGTTCTTC; clone size: once; D gene: TRBD2; V gene: TRBV27; J gene: TRBJ2-1
CDR3 protein: CASSIWPQTNTEAFF; CDR3 DNA: TGTGCCAGTAGTATATGGCCGCAAACGAACACTGAAGCTTTCTTT; clone size: once; D gene: -; V gene: TRBV19; J gene: TRBJ1-1
CDR3 protein: CAISGGLAGDTDTQYF; CDR3 DNA: TGTGCCATCAGTGGCGGACTAGCGGGGGACACAGATACGCAGTATTTT; clone size: -; D gene: TRBD2; V gene: TRBV10-3; J gene: TRBJ2-3
CDR3 protein: CASSINRQGSDGYTF; CDR3 DNA: TGTGCCAGCAGTATAAACCGACAGGGAAGCGATGGCTACACCTTC; clone size: -; D gene: TRBD1; V gene: TRBV27; J gene: TRBJ1-2
CDR3 protein: CASKPRGTEAFF; CDR3 DNA: TGTGCCAGCAAGCCCAGGGGAACTGAAGCTTTCTTT; clone size: -; D gene: -; V gene: TRBV28; J gene: TRBJ1-1
CDR3 protein: CATFDRNTEAFF; CDR3 DNA: TGTGCCACCTTCGACAGGAACACTGAAGCTTTCTTT; clone size: -; D gene: -; V gene: TRBV28; J gene: TRBJ1-1
CDR3 protein: CASSLGVQNTGELFF; CDR3 DNA: TGCGCCAGCAGCTTGGGAGTTCAGAACACCGGGGAGCTGTTTTTT; clone size: -; D gene: -; V gene: TRBV5-1; J gene: TRBJ2-2
CDR3 protein: CASRGQGNDQPQHF; CDR3 DNA: TGTGCCAGCAGGGGACAGGGAAATGACCAGCCCCAGCATTTT; clone size: -; D gene: TRBD1; V gene: TRBV2; J gene: TRBJ1-5
CDR3 protein: CASSLEGWEYNEQFF; CDR3 DNA: TGTGCCAGCAGCTTAGAGGGGTGGGAATACAATGAGCAGTTCTTC; clone size: -; D gene: -; V gene: TRBV7-8; J gene: TRBJ2-1
CDR3 protein: CASTGGRNSPLHF; CDR3 DNA: TGTGCCAGCACAGGGGGCAGGAATTCACCCCTCCACTTT; clone size: -; D gene: TRBD1; V gene: TRBV5-4; J gene: TRBJ1-6
CDR3 protein: CASSPQGAGGNQPQHF; CDR3 DNA: TGTGCCAGCAGCCCCCAGGGGGCCGGCGGCAATCAGCCCCAGCATTTT; clone size: -; D gene: TRBD1; V gene: TRBV3-1/TRBV3-2; J gene: TRBJ1-5
CDR3 protein: CATSRGQFYGYTF; CDR3 DNA: TGTGCCACCAGCAGAGGCCAGTTCTATGGCTACACCTTC; clone size: -; D gene: -; V gene: TRBV15; J gene: TRBJ1-2
CDR3 protein: CASSPLSSGGGDEQFF; CDR3 DNA: TGTGCCAGCAGCCCCCTTTCCAGCGGGGGGGGCGATGAGCAGTTCTTC; clone size: -; D gene: TRBD2; V gene: TRBV28; J gene: TRBJ2-1
CDR3 protein: CASSIAGGLLNEQFF; CDR3 DNA: TGTGCCAGCAGTATAGCGGGGGGCCTGCTCAATGAGCAGTTCTTC; clone size: -; D gene: TRBD2; V gene: TRBV11-2; J gene: TRBJ2-1
CDR3 protein: CASRRSGGTAIYF; CDR3 DNA: TGTGCCAGCAGGAGGTCGGGGGGAACGGCCATATATTTT; clone size: -; D gene: -; V gene: TRBV14; J gene: TRBJ1-3
CDR3 protein: CASSLRVQPYEQYF; CDR3 DNA: TGTGCCAGCAGCTTAAGAGTGCAACCCTACGAGCAGTACTTC; clone size: -; D gene: -; V gene: TRBV7-2; J gene: TRBJ2-7
CDR3 protein: CAIRTSGGYYNEQFF; CDR3 DNA: TGTGCCATCAGGACTAGCGGGGGGTACTACAATGAGCAGTTCTTC; clone size: -; D gene: TRBD2; V gene: TRBV10-3; J gene: TRBJ2-1
CDR3 protein: CASSDRGRWDIQYF; CDR3 DNA: TGTGCCAGCAGTGACAGGGGGCGCTGGGACATTCAGTACTTC; clone size: -; D gene: TRBD1; V gene: TRBV2; J gene: TRBJ2-4
CDR3 protein: CATSDTMTGGVYSPLHF; CDR3 DNA: TGTGCCACCAGTGACACCATGACAGGGGGCGTTTATTCACCCCTCCACTTT; clone size: -; D gene: TRBD1; V gene: TRBV24-1; J gene: TRBJ1-6
CDR3 protein: CASSSLDRGHTEAFF; CDR3 DNA: TGCGCCAGCAGTTCCTTGGACAGGGGACACACTGAAGCTTTCTTT; clone size: -; D gene: TRBD1; V gene: TRBV23-1; J gene: TRBJ1-1
CDR3 protein: CASSVRGWYEQYF; CDR3 DNA: TGTGCCAGCAGTGTGAGAGGGTGGTACGAGCAGTACTTC; clone size: -; D gene: -; V gene: TRBV2; J gene: TRBJ2-7
CDR3 protein: CATSDPREAGGRNEQFF; CDR3 DNA: TGTGCCACCAGTGATCCCCGGGAAGCGGGGGGTAGGAATGAGCAGTTCTTC; clone size: -; D gene: TRBD2; V gene: TRBV24-1; J gene: TRBJ2-1
CDR3 protein: CASSPEAGWGYTF; CDR3 DNA: TGTGCCAGCTCACCAGAGGCAGGGTGGGGCTACACCTTC; clone size: -; D gene: -; V gene: TRBV18; J gene: TRBJ1-2
CDR3 protein: CASRARGHDEQYF; CDR3 DNA: TGTGCCAGCAGGGCCAGGGGGCACGACGAGCAGTACTTC; clone size: -; D gene: TRBD1; V gene: TRBV6-5; J gene: TRBJ2-7
CDR3 protein: CASSQPGSGGRYEQYF; CDR3 DNA: TGCGCCAGCAGCCAACCGGGCAGCGGGGGGCGGTACGAGCAGTACTTC; clone size: once; D gene: TRBD2; V gene: TRBV4-1; J gene: TRBJ2-7
CDR3 protein: CASSQDRPVGELFF; CDR3 DNA: TGCGCCAGCAGCCAAGATCGTCCAGTCGGGGAGCTGTTTTTT; clone size: -; D gene: -; V gene: TRBV4-1; J gene: TRBJ2-2
CDR3 protein: CSASLAGEPGQETQYF; CDR3 DNA: TGCAGTGCTAGTTTAGCGGGGGAACCGGGGCAAGAGACCCAGTACTTC; clone size: -; D gene: TRBD2; V gene: TRBV20-1; J gene: TRBJ2-5
CDR3 protein: CASGRLRGYTF; CDR3 DNA: TGTGCCAGCGGAAGACTCCGGGGCTACACCTTC; clone size: -; D gene: -; V gene: TRBV14; J gene: TRBJ1-2
CDR3 protein: CASSVGQTSGNTIYF; CDR3 DNA: TGTGCCAGCAGCGTAGGACAGACCTCTGGAAACACCATATATTTT; clone size: -; D gene: -; V gene: TRBV9; J gene: TRBJ1-3
CDR3 protein: CASSPGGAGEKLFF; CDR3 DNA: TGTGCCAGCAGCCCAGGGGGCGCGGGAGAAAAACTGTTTTTT; clone size: -; D gene: TRBD1; V gene: TRBV7-6; J gene: TRBJ1-4
CDR3 protein: CAISDQGGGDSPLHF; CDR3 DNA: TGTGCCATCAGTGACCAGGGAGGTGGGGATTCACCCCTCCACTTT; clone size: -; D gene: -; V gene: TRBV10-3; J gene: TRBJ1-6
CDR3 protein: CASSWGDRSEEGYTF; CDR3 DNA: TGCGCCAGCAGCTGGGGGGACAGGTCTGAAGAGGGCTACACCTTC; clone size: -; D gene: TRBD1; V gene: TRBV5-1; J gene: TRBJ1-2
CDR3 protein: CASQSIRDTPRHGYTF; CDR3 DNA: TGTGCCAGCCAAAGTATTAGGGACACCCCGAGGCATGGCTACACCTTC; clone size: -; D gene: -; V gene: TRBV19; J gene: TRBJ1-2